A selection of T cell receptor beta chains follows, all from one sample in a study of cytomegalovirus exposure and HLA in healthy donors. Profiled with immunoSEQ multiplex PCR; TCRdb holds only in-frame clones, not every one. There are around 160,000 clones in the sample; 65% to 85% occur only once, and more than 1.5% lies in the top ten. Sequencing used PBMCs. Every receptor here comes from a woman in her late teens or twenties in good health and CMV-seronegative. The conserved cysteine and the conserved F or W are not part of the CDR3 here. D genes are given only for firm matches.

ASGLWAGGETQY	TRBJ2-5	12	TRBD2	TRBV27
ASRPQLAGGPISHEQY	TRBJ2-7	16	TRBD2	TRBV6-4
AWSPQGRGIFSYGYT	TRBJ1-2	15	NA	TRBV30
ASSPGGRTDTQY	TRBJ2-3	12	TRBD2	TRBV10-1
ATYSGTSSGNTIY	TRBJ1-3	13	NA	TRBV28
ASSLRGQNTGELF	TRBJ2-2	13	NA	TRBV5-1
ASSLMTGRAETQY	TRBJ2-5	13	NA	TRBV7-2
ASSAGLKETQY	TRBJ2-5	11	NA	TRBV18
AISESGGSNQPQH	TRBJ1-5	13	NA	TRBV10-3
ASRRGGFGTDTQY	TRBJ2-3	13	NA	TRBV6-5
ASRLHRDRGGGYT	TRBJ1-2	13	TRBD1	TRBV6-4
ASHSPGQNDYGYT	TRBJ1-2	13	TRBD1	TRBV4-1
ASSSDRGSYEQY	TRBJ2-7	12	TRBD1	TRBV28
ASSPRQGDQPQH	TRBJ1-5	12	TRBD1	TRBV18
ASSQQGNYGYT	TRBJ1-2	11	TRBD1	TRBV11-3
ASSEFGDEPATNEKLF	TRBJ1-4	16	NA	TRBV25-1
ASSLSGQVNYGYT	TRBJ1-2	13	TRBD1	TRBV5-5
ASSLARGPGSYEQY	TRBJ2-7	14	TRBD1	TRBV7-8
ASSGQGLKPQH	TRBJ1-5	11	NA	TRBV2
ASSLAGGNQPQH	TRBJ1-5	12	NA	TRBV7-9
AWSPRTSGNTIY	TRBJ1-3	12	NA	TRBV30
ASRLDRANTEAF	TRBJ1-1	12	TRBD1	TRBV6-1
ASMAGYGYT	TRBJ1-2	9	NA	TRBV6-6
ASNDPGQGTAGELF	TRBJ2-2	14	TRBD1	TRBV5-1
ASSGTGTFNEQF	TRBJ2-1	12	TRBD1	TRBV14
ASSPLSHTEAF	TRBJ1-1	11	NA	TRBV18
ASSLGLRSGALH	TRBJ1-6	12	NA	TRBV11-3
ASSVGAGNQPQH	TRBJ1-5	12	NA	TRBV5-1
ATKPGGRGVDTQY	TRBJ2-3	13	NA	TRBV19
ASVPTGSNEKLF	TRBJ1-4	12	TRBD1	TRBV6-1
ASSQDLVPKTQY	TRBJ2-5	12	NA	TRBV4-1
ASSTGGWGYT	TRBJ1-2	10	TRBD1	TRBV6-1
ASSLDHGVNTEAF	TRBJ1-1	13	NA	TRBV11-3
ASSPRQGEGYT	TRBJ1-2	11	TRBD1	TRBV14
ASTSPPQGLNTGELF	TRBJ2-2	15	TRBD1	TRBV28
ASSPLLAGGKYEQY	TRBJ2-7	14	TRBD2	TRBV18
ASSLDGIAGNTIY	TRBJ1-3	13	NA	TRBV5-1
ASSPIGVKSYEQY	TRBJ2-7	13	NA	TRBV18
ASSFDRPDTQY	TRBJ2-3	11	NA	TRBV5-1
ASSAGPGQGNEKLF	TRBJ1-4	14	TRBD1	TRBV6-4